This T cell receptor beta chain was recorded in a study of molecular identifiers for immune sequencing clone quantification. As to this clonotype: A read error may explain this, as a much larger clone is one base away.

Previously reported methods and listed TCR primers produced the bulk TCR libraries. TCRdb reanalysed the PCR reads using MiXCR and keeps one entry per CDR3 protein. The table shows approximately 630,000 distinct CDR3 sequences, with 25% occurring only once. Trimming cost V 3 bases and J 2 bases; bases outside gene matches: 10. The CDR3 contains 18 residues. CDR1 is SNHLY and CDR2 is FYNNEI in the germline V gene. The sequencing sample was made of naive CD8+ T cells from blood, with Jurkat cell RNA spiked in. The subset is: FACS-sorted CD8+CD4-CCR7+CD45RA+ naive T cells. V usage is TRBV2 and J usage is TRBJ2-3; 11 positions match TRBD2. The sequence came from a human donor in good health. Some libraries in this study had Jurkat cell RNA spiked in. CDR3 nucleotides: TGTGCCAGCAGTGAGTTTACTGGGACTAGCGGAGTCACAGATACGCAGTATTTT. Encoded protein: CASSEFTGTSGVTDTQYF.